Sequencing of this T cell receptor beta chain was carried out in a study of blood T cell repertoires in COVID-19. Authors' analysis steps: The assay estimated nucleated cells by amplifying reference gene primers. Data came from immunoSEQ multiplex PCR; TCRdb stores just in-frame clones and leaves some out. The V and J calls and clone size come from that table; D and trimming were worked out from the DNA. The profile shows approximately 280,000 clones, around 90% of them singletons. Trimming left V 0 bases short and J 2 bases short, with 9 bases between. The CDR3 runs to 15 residues. Germline CDR1 reads SGDLS; CDR2 reads YYNGEE.

The sample was peripheral blood. The V and J genes are TRBV9 and TRBJ2-1; D not resolved. The sequence was collected from a middle-aged man with acute or convalescent COVID-19. The CDR3 sequence: CASSVDGPTYNEQFF. The DNA for the CDR3 is TGTGCCAGCAGCGTAGATGGGCCGACCTACAATGAGCAGTTCTTC. The full variable domain, its missing parts supplied by reference TRBV9 and TRBJ2-1, is DSGVTQTPKHLITATGQRVTLRCSPRSGDLSVYWYQQSLDQGLQFLIQYYNGEERAKGNILERFSAQQFPDLHSELNLSSLELGDSALYFCASSVDGPTYNEQFFGPGTRLTVL.